Each of the 27 T cell receptor beta chains below was sequenced from the same sample in a study of T cells in Graves' hyperthyroidism and ophthalmopathy. RNA transcripts provided the source from which TCR beta CDR3 regions were amplified. The TCR CDR3 first-round RT-PCR relied on the HTBI primer set. Each CDR3 protein is one row after TCRdb ran MiXCR on the multiplex PCR reads. The table shows about 290,000 distinct CDR3 sequences, with roughly 14% occurring only once. Sequenced: blood. The receptors derive from a woman aged 25 to 39 with Graves' hyperthyroidism that later progressed to Graves' ophthalmopathy.

The V call is TRBV28, the J call TRBJ1-1; D remains unclear. Germline V gene data show CDR1 as MDHEN and CDR2 as SYDVKM. V shed 7 bases and J shed 7 bases, with 13 bases lying between them. There are 12 residues in the CDR3. CDR3 nucleotide sequence: TGTGCCAGCACCGACCCCGGGGTTGAAGCTTTCTTT. Translated: CASTDPGVEAFF.

The V gene is TRBV3-2, the J gene TRBJ1-6. TRBV3-2 is given as a pseudogene. The CDR3 is 16 amino acids. The CDR3 nucleotides read TGTGCCAGCAGCCCTAGTTCGAGCTCCTATAATTCACCCCTCCACTTT. It yields the protein CASSPSSSSYNSPLHF.

J is TRBJ2-1 and V is TRBV20-1; either TRBD1 or TRBD2 may fit D (5 bases each). Trimming cost V 2 bases and J 3 bases, with 11 bases left between them. CDR1 DFQATT and CDR2 SNEGSKA come from the germline V gene (reference sequence). CDR3 length: 14 amino acids. In nucleotides, the CDR3 is TGCAGTGCTAGAATGAGGGGTCGCTACAATGAGCAGTTCTTC. It is translated as CSARMRGRYNEQFF.

This clonotype occurred many times. The chain uses TRBV7-2 and TRBJ2-1, with 10 bases aligning to TRBD2. Germline V gene sequence: CDR1 SGHTA, CDR2 FQGNSA. The CDR3 has 14 amino acids. Trimming at V came to 6 bases and at J to 2 bases, leaving 1 base not matched to a gene. CDR3 loop: CASRGTSAYNEQFF. The CDR3 DNA sequence: TGTGCCAGCAGGGGGACTAGCGCCTACAATGAGCAGTTCTTC.

This clonotype was seen repeatedly, ten times or more. The V call is TRBV28, the J call TRBJ2-5; either TRBD1 or TRBD2 may supply D (7 bases each). Germline CDR1 reads MDHEN; CDR2 reads SYDVKM. Trimming pared 5 bases from V and 1 base from J, leaving 20 bases between. The CDR3 is made up of 17 amino acids. Here the CDR3 reads CASSPRLQGGGQETQYF. Here the CDR3 DNA reads TGTGCCAGCAGTCCACGACTCCAGGGGGGGGGCCAAGAGACCCAGTACTTC.

The chain uses TRBV28 and TRBJ1-2; 8 nucleotides line up with TRBD1. Germline CDR1 is MDHEN and CDR2 is SYDVKM. After removal of 2 bases from V and 2 bases from J, the junction contained 7 bases not matched to a gene. The CDR3 has 16 amino acids. The CDR3 coding sequence is TGTGCCAGCAGTTTAGTATCAGGGGGCGAGAACTATGGCTACACCTTC. Protein: CASSLVSGGENYGYTF.

This clonotype was observed at least ten times. The chain links TRBV11-2 to TRBJ1-5, with D unresolved. Trimming took off 2 bases at V and 4 bases at J, with 6 bases between the two ends. This CDR3 comprises 13 residues. Germline V gene lookup returns CDR1 SGHAT and CDR2 FQNNGV. The CDR3 loop reads CASSLLGNQPQHF. The CDR3 DNA follows: TGTGCCAGCAGCTTATTAGGGAATCAGCCCCAGCATTTT.

This clonotype was observed many times. The chain has TRBV10-3 and TRBJ2-5; unclear D gene. Germline CDR1 ENHRY, CDR2 SYGVKD. The CDR3 spans 13 residues. Trimming took off 5 bases at V and 5 bases at J, with 12 bases between the two ends. The CDR3 nucleotides are TGTGCCATCAGTAGTCCCTGGCTGGAGACCCAGTACTTC. Translated: CAISSPWLETQYF.

In its sample, this clonotype was seen many times. This chain links TRBV28 with TRBJ2-5; TRBD1 matches 7 bases. CDR3 length equals 14 residues. CDR1 and CDR2 from the germline V gene are MDHEN and SYDVKM. Trimming cost V 3 bases and J 5 bases; bases outside gene matches: 6. Here the CDR3 DNA reads TGTGCCAGCAGTTTGGCAGACAGGGCCGAGACCCAGTACTTC. Its translation is CASSLADRAETQYF.

This clonotype was found many times. The chain combines TRBV18 with TRBJ1-1; 9 bases map to TRBD1. There are 15 residues in the CDR3. CDR1 KGHSH and CDR2 LQKENI come from the germline V gene. J was trimmed by 1 base and V by 3 bases; bases with no gene match: 3. The CDR3 spells CASSPTGQGNTEAFF. CDR3 nucleotide sequence: TGTGCCAGCTCACCTACGGGACAGGGGAACACTGAAGCTTTCTTT. Using reference TRBV18 and TRBJ1-1 for the parts outside the CDR3, the full variable domain is NAGVMQNPRHLVRRRGQEARLRCSPMKGHSHVYWYRQLPEEGLKFMVYLQKENIIDESGMPKERFSAEFPKEGPSILRIQQVVRGDSAAYFCASSPTGQGNTEAFFGQGTRLTVV.

This clonotype occurred many times. This chain uses TRBV6-2 or TRBV6-3 with TRBJ1-1, with TRBD1 matching over 12 bases. Unmatched junction bases numbered 11, after V lost 8 bases and J lost 1 base. Per the germline V gene, CDR1 is MNHEY and CDR2 is SVGEGT. The CDR3 length is 17 residues. CDR3 nucleotides: TGTGCCAGCCCCGGGACAGGGGGCAAAGGGCCGAACACTGAAGCTTTCTTT. This sequence encodes CASPGTGGKGPNTEAFF.

This clonotype was counted between two and nine times. Written as DNA, the CDR3 is TGTGCCAGCAGCCCCGTTCTTTCCGGGGCCAACGTCCTGACTTTC. The encoded protein is CASSPVLSGANVLTF. The chain employs TRBV3-1 and TRBJ2-6; D uncertain. Germline values: CDR1 LGHDT, CDR2 YNNKEL (reference sequence). The CDR3 loop spans 15 amino acids. V was trimmed by 4 bases and J by 4 bases, leaving 11 bases between them.

Ten or more counts support this clonotype. The J gene is TRBJ2-1, the V gene TRBV6-2 or TRBV6-3; tentatively, D is TRBD2 (6 bases). Germline V gene sequence: CDR1 MNHEY, CDR2 SVGEGT. The CDR3 totals 17 residues. The ends were cut back, 7 bases at V and 0 bases at J, with 19 bases in the middle. The CDR3 protein is CASNDPIADYSYNEQFF. Written as DNA, the CDR3 is TGTGCCAGCAACGACCCTATCGCGGACTACTCCTACAATGAGCAGTTCTTC.

Comment on this clonotype: Just one base apart from a much larger clone, this may be a read error. The chain is built from TRBV7-2 and TRBJ2-7; unclear D gene. V dropped 4 bases and J dropped 1 base, with 11 bases sitting between them. Per germline, CDR1 SGHTA and CDR2 FQGNSA. There are 14 residues in the CDR3. The CDR3 loop is CASSSSLGSYEQYF. The CDR3 DNA follows: TGTGCCAGCAGCTCCTCGCTAGGGTCCTACGAGCAGTACTTC.

In this sample, this clonotype turned up many times. The V call is TRBV7-2, the J call TRBJ2-1; 15 bases line up with TRBD2. Germline CDR1 is SGHTA and CDR2 is FQGNSA. The ends lost 4 bases at V and 7 bases at J; junction bases unmatched: 8. The CDR3 length is 17 residues. The CDR3, as DNA: TGTGCCAGCAGCTCGGGGAAGGGACTAGCGGGAGGTAATGAGCAGTTCTTC. It is translated as CASSSGKGLAGGNEQFF. The full variable domain, in which reference TRBV7-2 and TRBJ2-1 provide the parts outside the CDR3, is GAGVSQSPSNKVTEKGKDVELRCDPISGHTALYWYRQSLGQGLEFLIYFQGNSAPDKSGLPSDRFSAERTGGSVSTLTIQRTQQEDSAVYLCASSSGKGLAGGNEQFFGPGTRLTVL.

This clonotype was detected only a few times. This sequence joins TRBV20-1 and TRBJ2-1; possibly TRBD1 or TRBD2 for D (5 bases each). Germline V gives CDR1 DFQATT, CDR2 SNEGSKA (reference sequence). This CDR3 is 17 amino acids long. V dropped 0 bases and J dropped 5 bases, with 20 bases sitting between them. The CDR3, as DNA: TGCAGTGCTAGAGACCCCTGGGACCTCGCTCTCAACAATGAGCAGTTCTTC. It encodes CSARDPWDLALNNEQFF.

This clonotype was observed many times. Mismatch with germline at one junction end may stem from a read error. The CDR3 nucleotides read TGTGCTAGCAGCCAGGAGGACACCGGGGAGCTGTTTTTT. Its protein is CASSQEDTGELFF. This chain joins TRBV7-7 and TRBJ2-2, with D maybe TRBD2 (5 bases). The CDR3 sequence is 13 residues long. The V gene's germline CDR1 is SSHAT and CDR2 FNYEAQ (reference sequence).

This clonotype was found many times. V is TRBV5-5 and J is TRBJ2-5; 12 nucleotides match TRBD2. This CDR3 has 14 amino acids. Germline CDR1 is SGHKS and CDR2 is YYEKEE (reference sequence). Trimming cost V 4 bases and J 4 bases; bases outside gene matches: 2. The CDR3 sequence: CASSPTSGRETQYF. The CDR3 DNA reads TGTGCCAGCAGCCCGACTAGCGGGAGAGAGACCCAGTACTTC. Looking up the rest from reference TRBV5-5 and TRBJ2-5 gives the full variable domain: DAGVTQSPTHLIKTRGQQVTLRCSPISGHKSVSWYQQVLGQGPQFIFQYYEKEERGRGNFPDRFSARQFPNYSSELNVNALLLGDSALYLCASSPTSGRETQYFGPGTRLLVL.

This clonotype was seen a few times. The V and J genes are TRBV5-6 and TRBJ2-7, with D perhaps matching TRBD1 (5 bases). Trimming stripped 0 bases from V and 2 bases from J, with 9 bases between. The CDR3 runs 14 residues. Germline CDR1 reads SGHDT; CDR2 reads YYEEEE. In DNA form, the CDR3 reads TGTGCCAGCAGCTTGGCAGGGCTAGCCTACGAGCAGTACTTC. Amino acids: CASSLAGLAYEQYF.

This clonotype was counted many times. This chain uses TRBV20-1 with TRBJ2-3, with 11 positions matching TRBD2. V lost 3 bases, J lost 6 bases, and 5 bases stayed unmatched. CDR1 is DFQATT, CDR2 SNEGSKA, per germline (reference sequence). This CDR3 spans 14 amino acids. CDR3 nucleotides: TGCAGTGCTAGGGTCCTAGCGGGAGGCGATACGCAGTATTTT. Translation: CSARVLAGGDTQYF.

The table lists this clonotype with many counts. CDR3 loop: CASRRFQETQYF. CDR3 coding DNA: TGTGCCAGCAGAAGATTCCAAGAGACCCAGTACTTC. The chain combines TRBV27 with TRBJ2-5, with D uncertain. V was shortened by 6 bases and J by 1 base, with 6 bases between the two germline ends. Germline CDR1 reads MNHEY; CDR2 reads SMNVEV (reference sequence). The CDR3 consists of 12 residues.

This clonotype has ten or more counts. The V call is TRBV24-1, the J call TRBJ2-7; 7 bases are shared with TRBD1. Per the germline V gene, CDR1 is KGHDR and CDR2 is SFDVKD. The CDR3 is 15 amino acids. Trimming took 7 bases from V and 1 from J; bases not matched to a gene: 9. The CDR3 DNA sequence: TGTGCCACCAGACGAGACAGGGAATATTCCTACGAGCAGTACTTC. This translates into CATRRDREYSYEQYF.

This clonotype was seen many times. This chain links TRBV12-3 or TRBV12-4 with TRBJ2-5; 9 nucleotides line up with TRBD2. The ends lost 5 bases at V and 1 base at J; junction bases unmatched: 5. This CDR3 region has 15 residues. The CDR3 DNA sequence: TGTGCCAGCAGTCGGACTAGCGCCGGCCAAGAGACCCAGTACTTC. This gives the protein CASSRTSAGQETQYF.

This clonotype occurred many times. This chain links TRBV15 with TRBJ2-3; 12 bases are shared with TRBD1. The V gene end was trimmed by 1 base and the J gene end by 5 bases; junction bases not matched to a gene: 7. Germline-derived CDR1 and CDR2 are LNHNV and YYDKDF (reference sequence). This CDR3 has 17 amino acids. This CDR3 reads CATSRVPGQGAGDTQYF. The CDR3 DNA reads TGTGCCACCAGCAGAGTCCCGGGACAGGGGGCAGGAGATACGCAGTATTTT.

This clonotype was recorded many times. This chain connects TRBV2 to TRBJ2-1; D remains unclear. The CDR3 has 13 amino acids. CDR1 SNHLY and CDR2 FYNNEI come from the germline V gene. V was trimmed by 4 bases and J by 2 bases, leaving 6 bases between them. CDR3 protein: CASSGLAYNEQFF. In DNA form, the CDR3 reads TGTGCCAGCAGTGGGCTAGCCTACAATGAGCAGTTCTTC. Filled out from reference TRBV2 and TRBJ2-1, the complete variable domain reads EPEVTQTPSHQVTQMGQEVILRCVPISNHLYFYWYRQILGQKVEFLVSFYNNEISEKSEIFDDQFSVERPDGSNFTLKIRSTKLEDSAMYFCASSGLAYNEQFFGPGTRLTVL.

This clonotype was recorded at least ten times. This chain joins TRBV30 and TRBJ1-3; D gene ambiguous. The V end lost 4 bases, the J end lost 0 bases, and 10 bases lay between the germline ends. The CDR3 length is 14 residues. CDR1 and CDR2 (germline): GTSNPN, SVGIG (reference sequence). CDR3: CAWMRTRSGNTIYF. CDR3 DNA: TGTGCCTGGATGCGGACGCGCTCTGGAAACACCATATATTTT.

This clonotype was counted between two and nine times. The rearrangement links TRBV19 to TRBJ2-4; 10 nucleotides match TRBD1. The CDR3 is 14 amino acids. The V gene end was trimmed by 6 bases and the J gene end by 4 bases; junction bases not matched to a gene: 3. Germline loops: CDR1 LNHDA, CDR2 SQIVND (reference sequence). The CDR3 sequence is CASRGDRGKNIQYF. The CDR3 DNA reads TGTGCCAGTAGAGGGGACAGGGGTAAAAACATTCAGTACTTC.